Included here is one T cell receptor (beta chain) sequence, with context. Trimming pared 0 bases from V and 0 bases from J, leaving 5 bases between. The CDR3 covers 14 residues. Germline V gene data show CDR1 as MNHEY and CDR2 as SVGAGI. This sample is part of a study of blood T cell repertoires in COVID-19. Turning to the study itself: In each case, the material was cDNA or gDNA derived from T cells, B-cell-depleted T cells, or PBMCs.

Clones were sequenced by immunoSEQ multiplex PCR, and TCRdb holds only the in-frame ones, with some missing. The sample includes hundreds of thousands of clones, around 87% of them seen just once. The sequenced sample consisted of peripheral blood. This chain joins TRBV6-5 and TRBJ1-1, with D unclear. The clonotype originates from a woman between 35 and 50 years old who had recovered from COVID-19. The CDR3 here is CASSYSPVNTEAFF. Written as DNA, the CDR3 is TGTGCCAGCAGTTACTCGCCGGTGAACACTGAAGCTTTCTTT.